Below, 4 T cell receptor beta chains from the same sample are listed, as sequenced in a study of T cell responses to AZD1222 COVID-19 vaccine. The assay was immunoSEQ multiplex PCR, and TCRdb's table has in-frame clones only and misses some. Seen here are approximately 100,000 clones, 80% to 95% observed once, and the top ten hold less than 10%. The material was peripheral blood, obtained 28 days after the second AZD1222 dose. Every receptor here comes from an adult who received the AZD1222 COVID-19 vaccine.

This chain connects TRBV4-2 to TRBJ2-7, with 9 bases that match TRBD2. CDR1 is LGHNA and CDR2 is YNFKEQ in the germline V gene. Trimming at V came to 0 bases and at J to 4 bases, leaving 7 bases not matched to a gene. This CDR3 has 16 amino acids. CDR3 sequence: CASSQDLGLASYEQYF. CDR3 DNA sequence: TGTGCCAGCAGCCAAGATCTGGGACTAGCAAGTTACGAGCAGTACTTC.

The V and J genes are TRBV2 and TRBJ1-5; TRBD1 matches at 7 bases. Germline assignment: CDR1 SNHLY and CDR2 FYNNEI. CDR3 size: 16 residues. The V gene end was trimmed by 5 bases and the J gene end by 1 base; junction bases not matched to a gene: 8. The CDR3 DNA reads as TGTGCCAGCAGTTCCACCCCGGGACAGAGCAATCAGCCCCAGCATTTT. It encodes CASSSTPGQSNQPQHF.

DNA for the CDR3: TGTGCCAGCAGCACTGACAGGGACTCCTACGAGCAGTACTTC. Its translation is CASSTDRDSYEQYF. This chain connects TRBV7-9 to TRBJ2-7; 7 nucleotides line up with TRBD1. Germline CDR1 is SEHNR and CDR2 is FQNEAQ (reference sequence). J gave up 0 bases and V 5 bases, and 4 bases lay outside the gene matches. The CDR3 is 14 residues long.

The gene calls are TRBV2 and TRBJ1-1; a weak D match, TRBD1 (6 bases). Germline V gene data show CDR1 as SNHLY and CDR2 as FYNNEI. V lost 4 bases and J lost 2, with 14 bases in between. The CDR3 runs to 15 residues. CDR3 protein: CASSAQGPLNTEAFF. DNA of the CDR3: TGTGCCAGCAGTGCACAGGGACCTCTTAACACTGAAGCTTTCTTT.